This passage covers 14 T cell receptor beta chains from one sample sequenced in a study of blood T cell repertoires in COVID-19. Sequenced by immunoSEQ multiplex PCR; TCRdb stores in-frame clones only, minus some. The sample lists some 150,000 clones, 75% to 85% occurring once. The sample taken for sequencing was peripheral blood. All receptors derive from a man in his sixties with acute or convalescent COVID-19.

The chain combines TRBV28 with TRBJ2-7; TRBD1 aligns across 8 bases. Germline-derived CDR1 and CDR2 are MDHEN and SYDVKM. This CDR3 has 15 amino acids. V trimming: 3 bases; J trimming: 7 bases; junction bases outside the gene matches: 11. The chain's CDR3 is CASSFVGQGAGEQYF. The CDR3 nucleotides read TGTGCCAGCAGTTTTGTGGGGCAGGGGGCGGGTGAGCAGTACTTC.

V usage is TRBV3-1 (or the pseudogene TRBV3-2) and J usage is TRBJ1-1; a possible D gene is TRBD1 (5 bases). Germline CDR1 and CDR2: LGHDT and YNNKEL (reference sequence). This CDR3 is built from 14 residues. Trimming left V 2 bases short and J 3 bases short, with 10 bases between. CDR3: CASSQKGAYTEAFF. Written as DNA, the CDR3 is TGTGCCAGCAGCCAAAAAGGGGCCTACACTGAAGCTTTCTTT.

The CDR3 protein is CASTTGRAPNYGYTF. In DNA form, the CDR3 reads TGTGCCAGCACTACAGGACGGGCGCCTAACTATGGCTACACCTTC. The chain uses TRBV6-5 and TRBJ1-2; perhaps TRBD1 as D (5 bases). V was clipped by 7 bases and J by 0 bases, with 15 bases between them. This CDR3 contains 15 residues. CDR1 MNHEY and CDR2 SVGAGI come from the germline V gene.

On this clone: At one end, the junction sequence differs from germline, possibly due to a read error. This sequence joins TRBV27 and TRBJ2-5, with TRBD2 matching over 7 bases. Germline values: CDR1 MNHEY, CDR2 SMNVEV (reference sequence). The CDR3 sequence is 12 residues long. The CDR3 sequence is CASSLSGGSPHF. The CDR3 DNA sequence: TGTGCCAGCAGTTTATCCGGCGGGAGCCCTCACTTC.

This sequence joins TRBV9 and TRBJ2-6; weak D call: TRBD1 (6 bases). CDR3 length equals 15 residues. Germline CDR1 is SGDLS and CDR2 is YYNGEE. V lost 2 bases and J 2 bases, leaving 8 bases between the germline ends. CDR3 amino acids: CASSVRGTGANVLTF. The CDR3 DNA reads TGTGCCAGCAGCGTTAGGGGGACTGGGGCCAACGTCCTGACTTTC.

In DNA form, the CDR3 reads TGTGCCAGCAGCGTAGATGGCGGAACTTCACCCCTCCACTTT. This gives the protein CASSVDGGTSPLHF. The V call is TRBV9, the J call TRBJ1-6; D gene uncertain. Trimming removed 0 bases at V and 9 bases at J, with 10 bases between. Germline V gene data show CDR1 as SGDLS and CDR2 as YYNGEE. The CDR3 is 14 amino acids.

This clone was seen a few times. The chain couples TRBV7-2 to TRBJ1-2; no clear D gene. The CDR3 consists of 14 residues. With 6 bases removed from V and 8 bases from J, the gap between germline ends came to 19 bases. Per the germline V gene, CDR1 is SGHTA and CDR2 is FQGNSA. DNA of the CDR3: TGTGCCAGCAGGCCCGGATGGGGAGGTTTGGGCTACACCTTC. This gives the protein CASRPGWGGLGYTF. The full variable domain, with the rest looked up from reference TRBV7-2 and TRBJ1-2, is GAGVSQSPSNKVTEKGKDVELRCDPISGHTALYWYRQSLGQGLEFLIYFQGNSAPDKSGLPSDRFSAERTGGSVSTLTIQRTQQEDSAVYLCASRPGWGGLGYTFGSGTRLTVV.

This chain links TRBV10-3 with TRBJ2-1, with D tentatively TRBD2 (6 bases). Germline values: CDR1 ENHRY, CDR2 SYGVKD. The CDR3 extends over 15 amino acids. V shed 2 bases and J shed 5 bases, with 13 bases lying between them. In DNA form, the CDR3 reads TGTGCCATCAGTGAGAGGCAGGGAGGTCACAATGAGCAGTTCTTC. Its translation: CAISERQGGHNEQFF.

This clone was counted between two and nine times. The chain combines TRBV5-1 with TRBJ2-1; 8 bases fit TRBD2. V shed 5 bases, J shed 5 bases, and the junction held 6 bases outside the gene matches. The germline gives CDR1 SGHRS, CDR2 YFSETQ. The CDR3 sequence is 14 residues long. CDR3 amino acids: CASRSGGGNNEQFF. The CDR3 nucleotides are TGCGCCAGCAGATCAGGCGGGGGGAACAATGAGCAGTTCTTC.

The J gene is TRBJ1-5, the V gene TRBV28; the match to TRBD1 covers 11 bases. CDR1 is MDHEN, CDR2 SYDVKM, per germline. This CDR3 comprises 14 residues. Trimming cost V 4 bases and J 6 bases; bases outside gene matches: 2. The CDR3 DNA is TGTGCCAGCAGTTGGGGACAGGGGGGTCAGCCCCAGCATTTT. It encodes CASSWGQGGQPQHF.

This rearrangement joins TRBV7-3 to TRBJ1-3; 8 nucleotides align to TRBD1. The CDR3 consists of 13 residues. CDR1 is SGHTA, CDR2 FQGTGA, per germline. The J segment lost 8 bases and the V segment lost 3 bases, leaving 3 bases of the junction unmatched. The CDR3 nucleotides read TGTGCCAGCAGCTTCGGACAGGGTGACACCATATATTTT. Protein sequence: CASSFGQGDTIYF.

This sequence joins TRBV11-2 and TRBJ1-2; D remains ambiguous. CDR3 length equals 14 residues. Germline lookup yields CDR1 SGHAT and CDR2 FQNNGV. The V gene lost 2 bases and the J gene lost 4 bases, with 11 bases spanning the gap. The CDR3 spells CASSLTSEVYGYTF. The CDR3 nucleotides are TGTGCCAGCAGCTTAACTTCAGAGGTCTATGGCTACACCTTC.

This chain uses TRBV3-1 (or the pseudogene TRBV3-2) with TRBJ1-1; no clear D. From germline, CDR1 is LGHDT and CDR2 YNNKEL (reference sequence). This CDR3 spans 11 amino acids. Between the trimmed V and J ends, which lost 0 bases and 10 bases, there was a span of 6 bases. CDR3 nucleotides: TGTGCCAGCAGCCAAGAATCGGGAGCTTTCTTT. Amino acid sequence: CASSQESGAFF.

V gene TRBV7-9 combines with J gene TRBJ1-2; 7 positions agree with TRBD1. The CDR3 totals 14 residues. Germline trimming cut 5 bases from V and 8 bases from J; bases unmatched to any gene: 11. CDR1 and CDR2 (germline): SEHNR, FQNEAQ (reference sequence). The CDR3 sequence is CASSHDRVGEGYTF. In nucleotides, the CDR3 is TGTGCCAGCAGCCACGACAGGGTAGGAGAAGGCTACACCTTC.